The source of this TCR beta chain is a study of T-cell reconstitution after alpha-beta-depleted transplantation in children. Germline-derived CDR1 and CDR2 are GTSNPN and SVGIG (reference sequence). This CDR3 has 18 residues. V was clipped by 6 bases and J by 3 bases; unmatched bases: 19. Unique molecular identifiers were incorporated during preparation of the TCRbeta library. From the PCR reads, TCRdb called clonotypes with MiXCR, one entry per CDR3 protein. The sample has 380,000 or so distinct CDR3 sequences, less than 15% seen once; the top ten hold roughly 4.5%. This clonotype came up a few times.

This specimen consisted of PBMCs, obtained from the stem cell graft. The clonotype comes from a human donor who donated a stem cell graft to a child with Fanconi anemia. V is TRBV30 and J is TRBJ2-1, with 8 bases that match TRBD2. The CDR3 is CACPGGVVGTAIYNEQFF. The CDR3 nucleotides read TGTGCCTGCCCGGGAGGGGTTGTGGGGACGGCAATCTACAATGAGCAGTTCTTC.